The 24 T cell receptor beta chains below come from one sample, sequenced in a study of blood T cell repertoires in COVID-19. Profiled with immunoSEQ multiplex PCR; TCRdb holds only in-frame clones, not every one. The repertoire includes 180,000 or so clones, 80% of them detected once, and 13% to 15% sits in the top ten. Sequencing was carried out using PBMCs or T cells enriched from blood (not recorded which). The receptors come from a man aged 55 to 70 who had been exposed to COVID-19.

The V and J genes are TRBV24-1 and TRBJ1-1; D not certain. The V and J ends lost 5 bases and 4 bases respectively, with 10 bases between them. CDR1 is KGHDR, CDR2 SFDVKD, per germline. This CDR3 region has 13 residues. As DNA, the CDR3 is TGTGCCACCAGTGCGCTACCGGGCACTGAAGCTTTCTTT. Translated, it gives CATSALPGTEAFF.

With regard to this clone: A much larger clone lies a single base off, so this may be a read error. Other DNA sequences within the sample encode an identical CDR3. This chain links TRBV7-8 with TRBJ2-7; D unclear. Germline V gene data show CDR1 as SGHVS and CDR2 as FQNEAQ. The CDR3 is made up of 12 amino acids. The V end lost 5 bases, the J end lost 0 bases, and 5 bases lay between the germline ends. In nucleotides, the CDR3 is TGTGCCAGCAGCCCGAGCTCCTACGAGCAGTACTTC. This encodes CASSPSSYEQYF.

The V gene is TRBV6-1, the J gene TRBJ1-1; TRBD1 matches 7 bases. J gave up 2 bases and V 3 bases, and 15 bases lay outside the gene matches. Germline V CDR1 and CDR2: MNHNS, SASEGT. CDR3 length equals 18 residues. The CDR3 spells CASSDPTGPRTLNTEAFF. Here the CDR3 DNA reads TGTGCCAGCAGTGACCCGACAGGGCCTAGAACCCTTAACACTGAAGCTTTCTTT.

This chain links TRBV28 with TRBJ1-2; 7 bases match TRBD1. The CDR3 contains 13 residues. V shed 6 bases, J shed 4 bases, and the junction held 5 bases outside the gene matches. Germline loops: CDR1 MDHEN, CDR2 SYDVKM. The CDR3 bases are TGTGCCAGCAGCCACGGGACAGTCTATGGCTACACCTTC. This translates into CASSHGTVYGYTF.

This chain uses TRBV13 with TRBJ2-7, with 14 bases matching TRBD2. Trimming took 5 bases from V and 2 from J; bases not matched to a gene: 5. Germline assignment: CDR1 PRHDT and CDR2 FYEKMQ (reference sequence). The length of the CDR3 is 16 residues. CDR3 residues: CASSLTSGRAAYEQYF. CDR3 sequence (DNA): TGTGCCAGCAGCCTGACTAGCGGGAGGGCGGCCTACGAGCAGTACTTC.

This clone was observed a handful of times. V is TRBV2 and J is TRBJ2-1; 9 nucleotides align to TRBD2. Unmatched junction bases numbered 9, after V lost 3 bases and J lost 9 bases. The CDR3 spans 15 residues. In germline, CDR1 is SNHLY, CDR2 FYNNEI. In DNA, the CDR3 is TGTGCCAGCAGTGAGACAGCGGGAGGAAGAGGTGAGCAGTTCTTC. This codes for CASSETAGGRGEQFF.

The chain combines TRBV29-1 with TRBJ1-3; no definite D call. V dropped 0 bases and J dropped 2 bases, with 14 bases sitting between them. CDR1 is SQVTM, CDR2 ANQGSEA, per germline. This CDR3 has 16 residues. The CDR3 sequence is CSVEDRSRGTGNTIYF. In DNA, the CDR3 is TGCAGCGTTGAAGATCGGTCGCGGGGAACTGGAAACACCATATATTTT.

This chain links TRBV27 with TRBJ2-7; D is uncertain. The germline V gene encodes CDR1 MNHEY and CDR2 SMNVEV (reference sequence). The CDR3 is made up of 12 amino acids. V was trimmed by 7 bases and J by 4 bases, leaving 11 bases between them. The CDR3 region is CASTSDFYEQYF. The DNA of the CDR3 is TGTGCCAGCACCTCAGACTTTTACGAGCAGTACTTC.

This clone was recorded at least ten times. The CDR3 DNA is TGTGCCAGCAGAAGGACTAGTCACGAGCAGTACTTC. It encodes CASRRTSHEQYF. The chain employs TRBV12-3 or TRBV12-4 and TRBJ2-7, with 7 bases aligning to TRBD2. Trimming took 6 bases from V and 5 from J; bases not matched to a gene: 4. This CDR3 comprises 12 residues.

The J gene is TRBJ2-7, the V gene TRBV10-3; 12 nucleotides line up with TRBD2. Germline assignment: CDR1 ENHRY and CDR2 SYGVKD. The V segment lost 5 bases and the J segment 2 bases; nucleotides outside the gene matches: 7. The CDR3 loop spans 16 amino acids. The CDR3: CAISPGTSGPTYEQYF. The CDR3 DNA reads as TGTGCCATCAGTCCCGGGACTAGCGGGCCTACCTACGAGCAGTACTTC.

This clone was seen more than once but under ten times. The chain couples TRBV12-3 or TRBV12-4 to TRBJ2-5, with D possibly TRBD1 on 5 matching bases. V lost 7 bases and J 0 bases, leaving 6 bases between the germline ends. This CDR3 has 12 amino acids. CDR3 sequence: CASTRDQETQYF. The CDR3 DNA reads TGTGCCAGCACCAGGGACCAAGAGACCCAGTACTTC.

This chain connects TRBV3-1 (or the pseudogene TRBV3-2) to TRBJ2-1, with 8 positions matching TRBD2. Per germline, CDR1 LGHDT and CDR2 YNNKEL (reference sequence). This CDR3 has 17 residues. The V gene end was trimmed by 4 bases and the J gene end by 0 bases; junction bases not matched to a gene: 8. CDR3 nucleotides: TGTGCCAGCAGCCCCCCGGGAGGGTTAGGCTCCTACAATGAGCAGTTCTTC. Translating gives CASSPPGGLGSYNEQFF.

This clone appeared many times. This chain links TRBV7-2 with TRBJ2-1; 8 bases map to TRBD2. Germline CDR1 is SGHTA and CDR2 is FQGNSA. V gave up 3 bases and J gave up 7 bases; unmatched junction bases: 11. The CDR3 is 16 residues long. As DNA, the CDR3 is TGTGCCAGCAGCTTTATCATCGGACTAGCTAAGAATGAGCAGTTCTTC. Residues: CASSFIIGLAKNEQFF. The full variable domain, rest sourced from reference TRBV7-2 and TRBJ2-1, is GAGVSQSPSNKVTEKGKDVELRCDPISGHTALYWYRQSLGQGLEFLIYFQGNSAPDKSGLPSDRFSAERTGGSVSTLTIQRTQQEDSAVYLCASSFIIGLAKNEQFFGPGTRLTVL.

This sequence joins TRBV7-2 and TRBJ2-3; 8 bases are shared with TRBD2. V shed 6 bases, J shed 3 bases, and the junction held 11 bases outside the gene matches. Germline values: CDR1 SGHTA, CDR2 FQGNSA. There are 16 residues in the CDR3. Written as DNA, the CDR3 is TGTGCCAGCAGGGGGCACGGGACTAGGGGAACAGATACGCAGTATTTT. It encodes CASRGHGTRGTDTQYF.

The chain is built from TRBV19 and TRBJ2-7; perhaps TRBD1 as D (6 bases). Germline V gives CDR1 LNHDA, CDR2 SQIVND (reference sequence). There are 12 residues in the CDR3. Trimming pared 5 bases from V and 3 bases from J, leaving 8 bases between. DNA of the CDR3: TGTGCCAGTAGTGAAGGGGGCTACGAGCAGTACTTC. As protein: CASSEGGYEQYF. The entire variable domain, with the rest obtained from reference TRBV19 and TRBJ2-7, is as follows: DGGITQSPKYLFRKEGQNVTLSCEQNLNHDAMYWYRQDPGQGLRLIYYSQIVNDFQKGDIAEGYSVSREKKESFPLTVTSAQKNPTAFYLCASSEGGYEQYFGPGTRLTVT.

The V call is TRBV6-5, the J call TRBJ2-7; a weak D match, TRBD1 (5 bases). The CDR3 contains 16 residues. CDR1 is MNHEY and CDR2 is SVGAGI in the germline V gene. Trimming removed 2 bases at V and 5 bases at J, with 19 bases between. CDR3: CASSYHTIGQVDEQYF. The CDR3 DNA reads TGTGCCAGCAGTTACCATACGATCGGACAAGTCGACGAGCAGTACTTC.

V and J are TRBV7-2 and TRBJ2-5; 7 positions match TRBD2. CDR1 and CDR2 from the germline V gene are SGHTA and FQGNSA. J lost 1 base, V lost 8 bases, and 1 base had no gene match. The CDR3 spans 12 residues. CDR3 region: CASGLGQETQYF. The CDR3 DNA reads TGTGCCAGCGGACTAGGCCAAGAGACCCAGTACTTC.

The V and J genes are TRBV9 and TRBJ2-1; 10 nucleotides align to TRBD2. Trimming took 3 bases from V and 4 from J; bases not matched to a gene: 4. The germline V gene encodes CDR1 SGDLS and CDR2 YYNGEE. This CDR3 region has 15 residues. In nucleotides, the CDR3 is TGTGCCAGCAGCGCCGGGACTAGCGAGTACAATGAGCAGTTCTTC. Encoded protein: CASSAGTSEYNEQFF.

CDR3: CASSQRRAGAAGNEQFF. The CDR3 nucleotides read TGTGCCAGCAGTCAGAGACGGGCGGGAGCTGCAGGGAATGAGCAGTTCTTC. The chain employs TRBV2 and TRBJ2-1, with 7 positions matching TRBD2. Unmatched junction bases numbered 17, after V lost 5 bases and J lost 7 bases. CDR1 SNHLY and CDR2 FYNNEI come from the germline V gene. The CDR3 has 17 amino acids. The full variable domain, with the rest looked up from reference TRBV2 and TRBJ2-1, is EPEVTQTPSHQVTQMGQEVILRCVPISNHLYFYWYRQILGQKVEFLVSFYNNEISEKSEIFDDQFSVERPDGSNFTLKIRSTKLEDSAMYFCASSQRRAGAAGNEQFFGPGTRLTVL.

The J gene is TRBJ2-1, the V gene TRBV18; possible D gene TRBD2, 6 bases. The CDR3 loop spans 13 amino acids. The V end lost 5 bases, the J end lost 10 bases, and 15 bases lay between the germline ends. Germline CDR1 and CDR2: KGHSH and LQKENI. The CDR3 region is CASSNPTSLEQFF. CDR3 sequence (DNA): TGTGCCAGCTCAAACCCGACTAGTTTGGAGCAGTTCTTC.

V and J are TRBV5-1 and TRBJ2-5; D uncertain. The CDR3 totals 14 residues. The germline gives CDR1 SGHRS, CDR2 YFSETQ. The V and J ends lost 2 bases and 4 bases respectively, with 12 bases between them. The CDR3 DNA sequence: TGCGCCAGCAGCTTAAGGCTCCGCGGAGAGACCCAGTACTTC. The encoded protein is CASSLRLRGETQYF. Together with reference TRBV5-1 and TRBJ2-5, the CDR3 gives the full variable domain: KAGVTQTPRYLIKTRGQQVTLSCSPISGHRSVSWYQQTPGQGLQFLFEYFSETQRNKGNFPGRFSGRQFSNSRSEMNVSTLELGDSALYLCASSLRLRGETQYFGPGTRLLVL.

This clone was seen just once. This sequence joins TRBV11-3 and TRBJ2-3, with 10 bases identical to TRBD1. This CDR3 is 15 amino acids long. V gave up 4 bases and J gave up 0 bases; unmatched junction bases: 1. Germline values: CDR1 SGHNT, CDR2 YENEEA. The CDR3 nucleotides read TGTGCCAGCAGCTGGACAGGGGGAAGCACAGATACGCAGTATTTT. It encodes CASSWTGGSTDTQYF.

The chain joins TRBV11-2 to TRBJ1-1; D gene uncertain. Germline values: CDR1 SGHAT, CDR2 FQNNGV. CDR3 size: 15 residues. Trimming left V 1 base short and J 4 bases short, with 13 bases between. CDR3 coding DNA: TGTGCCAGCAGCTTAGTTGCGGGGTCTTCCACTGAAGCTTTCTTT. As protein: CASSLVAGSSTEAFF.

The chain joins TRBV5-1 to TRBJ2-4; 7 nucleotides match TRBD1. V shed 2 bases and J 6 bases; nucleotides not matched to a gene: 11. There are 16 residues in the CDR3. The germline V gene encodes CDR1 SGHRS and CDR2 YFSETQ. In DNA, the CDR3 is TGCGCCAGCAGCTTAAGACAGGGAGTATCGGGAAACATTCAGTACTTC. This gives the protein CASSLRQGVSGNIQYF. Full variable domain (missing parts from reference TRBV5-1 and TRBJ2-4): KAGVTQTPRYLIKTRGQQVTLSCSPISGHRSVSWYQQTPGQGLQFLFEYFSETQRNKGNFPGRFSGRQFSNSRSEMNVSTLELGDSALYLCASSLRQGVSGNIQYFGAGTRLSVL.